This T cell receptor (beta chain) was sequenced for a study of blood T cell repertoires in COVID-19 (dated by TCRdb to about 2020). For the wider study: Samples covering the acute and convalescent phases of COVID-19 were provided by collaborators in the United States, Italy and Spain. Sample metadata almost always included a de-identified subject ID, COVID-19 status, age in years and sex. Samples were obtained from the ongoing ImmuneRACE study (first 160 participants) and from 1,254 subjects provided by 6 global collaborators. Subjects who had been exposed to COVID-19, were actively infected with it, or had recovered from it provided the deeply sampled blood TCRbeta repertoires that made up the dataset. A freely available public database, intended as a resource for researchers studying the immune response to SARS-CoV-2, is where the repertoires were released. The prospective study material was composed of cDNA or gDNA derived from T cells, B-cell-depleted T cells, or PBMCs. HLA class I and class II types, where available, came from metadata supplied by the sample provider rather than from assay-based typing. Study-level results and caveats: Clinical and demographic metadata were provided uncurated, with the amount varying by source and participant.

Cut back by 4 bases and 2 bases, the V and J ends lie 5 bases apart. Including the terminal cysteine and phenylalanine, the CDR3 comprises 13 residues. Only CDR3 DNA remains: 39 bases, in frame from the first base. This clone came up once. No cognate antigen has been identified for it. Base quality data are lacking; no much larger clone is found one base away. Each collaborating institution followed its own protocols to collect whole blood in K2EDTA tubes. For TCRbeta analysis, collaborators shipped samples as frozen whole blood, isolated PBMCs, or DNA extracted from either of those sample types. TCRbeta CDR3 regions were amplified from genomic DNA by means of the immunoSEQ Assay, a bias-controlled multiplex PCR. In the source study's methods: The number of nucleated cells in each sample was estimated from the amplification of reference gene primers within the assay. Sequence reads were collapsed and filtered to measure the absolute abundance of every unique TCRbeta CDR3 rearrangement. For each sample, productive Simpson clonality was calculated as the square root of Simpson's diversity index across productive rearrangements. TCRdb carries this immuneACCESS record with in-frame sequences only. Its versions omit some clonotypes, under half of them owing to an unresolved V gene in the studies checked, with the rest unexplained. V, J and clone size derive from that table, while D and trimming were established from the DNA sequence. The sample table contains about 190,000 clones; only one count was recorded for about 80% of them. The ten biggest clones cover roughly 14% of the sample.

What was sequenced was peripheral blood. This TCR was sampled from a man aged 25-40 years with active or convalescent COVID-19. The chain is made from TRBV12-3 or TRBV12-4 and TRBJ2-2; no D gene is confidently identified. The DNA sequence is given as TGTGCCAGCAGTTACAGTAACACCGGGGAGCTGTTTTTT. This sequence encodes CASSYSNTGELFF.